What follows are 13 T cell receptor beta chains derived from one specimen sequenced in a study of T cells in localized non-small cell lung cancer. Sequencing used immunoSEQ multiplex PCR; TCRdb keeps in-frame clones, though not all of them. This table holds tens of thousands of clones, less than 90% found once. The sequencing here drew on peripheral blood, taken before any cancer treatment. These receptors all come from a woman aged 40 to 75 with stage I lung adenocarcinoma.

V and J are TRBV30 and TRBJ1-6, with 8 bases fitting TRBD1. The CDR3 is made up of 15 amino acids. Per germline, CDR1 GTSNPN and CDR2 SVGIG (reference sequence). The V gene end was trimmed by 1 base and the J gene end by 7 bases; junction bases not matched to a gene: 6. This CDR3 reads CAWSAWTGLNSPLHF. In DNA form, the CDR3 reads TGTGCCTGGAGTGCCTGGACAGGGCTGAATTCACCCCTCCACTTT.

J is TRBJ2-7 and V is TRBV2; D gene unclear. V shed 6 bases and J shed 0 bases, with 6 bases lying between them. The CDR3 extends over 12 amino acids. Per germline, CDR1 SNHLY and CDR2 FYNNEI. CDR3: CASSLSSYEQYF. The CDR3 bases are TGTGCCAGCAGCCTCAGCTCCTACGAGCAGTACTTC.

This chain joins TRBV28 and TRBJ1-2; TRBD1 aligns across 9 bases. The CDR3 runs 16 residues. The V segment lost 5 bases and the J segment 6 bases; nucleotides outside the gene matches: 13. Germline CDR1 is MDHEN and CDR2 is SYDVKM. The CDR3 loop is CASSPPGTGLVDGYTF. CDR3 DNA: TGTGCCAGCAGTCCCCCTGGGACAGGGCTCGTCGATGGCTACACCTTC.

This clone was picked up a small number of times. At one boundary the junction diverges from the germline segment, which might be a read error. The CDR3 loop reads CASSQGTSGQESQYF. The CDR3 nucleotides are TGTGCCAGCAGCCAAGGCACTAGCGGACAAGAGAGCCAGTACTTC. The chain carries TRBV4-2 and TRBJ2-5; 8 positions agree with TRBD2. The CDR3 extends over 15 amino acids. Germline loops: CDR1 LGHNA, CDR2 YNFKEQ.

This clone was seen just once. The rearrangement uses TRBV5-6 and TRBJ1-5; D gene uncertain. V lost 2 bases to trimming and J lost 4 bases, with 13 bases between them. This CDR3 has 15 residues. The germline CDR1 and CDR2 sequences are SGHDT and YYEEEE. CDR3 in DNA: TGTGCCAGCAGCTTTTACCCGCAAGGAAATCAGCCCCAGCATTTT. It translates to CASSFYPQGNQPQHF.

The chain is built from TRBV15 and TRBJ1-2; D gene uncertain. The CDR3 loop spans 12 amino acids. Trimming took 5 bases from V and 4 from J, leaving 8 bases between them. Germline assignment: CDR1 LNHNV and CDR2 YYDKDF (reference sequence). CDR3 region: CATSPGIYGYTF. The CDR3 DNA is TGTGCCACCAGCCCGGGAATCTATGGCTACACCTTC.

The J gene is TRBJ1-2, the V gene TRBV18; D is unresolved. V was cut by 5 bases and J by 5 bases, with 9 bases left in between. The V gene's germline CDR1 is KGHSH and CDR2 LQKENI. The CDR3 length is 12 residues. This CDR3 is CASSGNEYGYTF. For the CDR3, the DNA is TGTGCCAGCTCAGGGAATGAATATGGCTACACCTTC.

J is TRBJ1-5 and V is TRBV6-6; D is unclear. The CDR3 runs 13 residues. CDR1 is MNHNY, CDR2 SVGAGI, per germline (reference sequence). Trimming stripped 8 bases from V and 7 bases from J, with 15 bases between. CDR3 in amino acids: CASLLGSTQPQHF. The CDR3 DNA follows: TGTGCCAGCCTATTGGGGTCTACGCAGCCCCAGCATTTT.

The chain joins TRBV4-1 to TRBJ2-5; tentatively, D is TRBD2 (5 bases). The germline V and J ends were trimmed by 6 bases and 5 bases, with 13 bases remaining between them. The CDR3 consists of 13 residues. Germline V CDR1 and CDR2: MGHRA, YSYEKL. CDR3 DNA sequence: TGCGCCAGCAGAGAACTAGGGAGCGAGACCCAGTACTTC. Residues: CASRELGSETQYF.

This clone showed up just once. The gene calls are TRBV14 and TRBJ1-1, with no clear D. The germline V gene encodes CDR1 SGHDN and CDR2 FVKESK. The CDR3 is 15 amino acids. The ends were cut back, 5 bases at V and 5 bases at J, with 18 bases in the middle. CDR3 loop: CASSSADHRGTEAFF. The CDR3 coding sequence is TGTGCCAGCAGCTCGGCGGATCACCGCGGTACTGAAGCTTTCTTT. Full variable domain (remainder filled in from reference TRBV14 and TRBJ1-1): EAGVTQFPSHSVIEKGQTVTLRCDPISGHDNLYWYRRVMGKEIKFLLHFVKESKQDESGMPNNRFLAERTGGTYSTLKVQPAELEDSGVYFCASSSADHRGTEAFFGQGTRLTVV.

The table lists this clone with a few counts. J is TRBJ2-5 and V is TRBV4-1, with D tentatively TRBD1 (6 bases). The germline CDR1 and CDR2 sequences are MGHRA and YSYEKL. The CDR3 covers 14 residues. The ends were cut back, 6 bases at V and 1 base at J, with 12 bases in the middle. This CDR3 reads CASRQGHLQETQYF. The CDR3 coding sequence is TGCGCCAGCAGACAGGGTCACCTCCAAGAGACCCAGTACTTC.

The V gene is TRBV5-1, the J gene TRBJ2-2, with 7 bases matching TRBD2. The germline V gene has CDR1 SGHRS and CDR2 YFSETQ. CDR3 size: 15 residues. The junction had 4 bases not matched to a gene; V was cut back by 0 bases and J by 5 bases. CDR3 in amino acids: CASSLEAGRTGELFF. Here the CDR3 DNA reads TGCGCCAGCAGCTTGGAAGCGGGGCGGACCGGGGAGCTGTTTTTT.

The sample holds one count of this clone. The CDR3 spells CASSRPTGTEFYNEQFF. CDR3 sequence (DNA): TGTGCCAGCAGCCGGCCGACCGGGACGGAGTTTTACAATGAGCAGTTCTTC. The chain is built from TRBV7-9 and TRBJ2-1; D possibly matches TRBD1 or TRBD2 (5 bases each). The CDR3 is 17 amino acids. Germline CDR1 reads SEHNR; CDR2 reads FQNEAQ (reference sequence). Between the trimmed V and J ends, which lost 5 bases and 4 bases, there was a span of 21 bases.